This T cell receptor beta chain appears in the sequencing data of a study of T-cell memory formation after mild COVID-19. TCRdb redid the calling of the 5' RACE reads with MiXCR, one entry per CDR3 protein. The table has around 260,000 distinct CDR3 sequences, 15% to 20% seen once; the top ten hold 22%. In its sample, this clonotype was seen a few times. Germline CDR1 reads MNHEY; CDR2 reads SVGEGT. Trimming left V 2 bases short and J 2 bases short, with 10 bases between. The CDR3 contains 15 residues. This receptor was taken from a man younger than 35 who had mild COVID-19 (a few samples of this study predate the infection). Cell type and time point are not known. The chain couples TRBV6-2 or TRBV6-3 to TRBJ1-5; D may be TRBD1 (5 bases). Specimen: PBMCs or a T cell subset sorted from them (not recorded which). The CDR3 region has the DNA TGTGCCAGCAGTTACCCGTGGGGGGGCAATCAGCCCCAGCATTTT. Its protein is CASSYPWGGNQPQHF.